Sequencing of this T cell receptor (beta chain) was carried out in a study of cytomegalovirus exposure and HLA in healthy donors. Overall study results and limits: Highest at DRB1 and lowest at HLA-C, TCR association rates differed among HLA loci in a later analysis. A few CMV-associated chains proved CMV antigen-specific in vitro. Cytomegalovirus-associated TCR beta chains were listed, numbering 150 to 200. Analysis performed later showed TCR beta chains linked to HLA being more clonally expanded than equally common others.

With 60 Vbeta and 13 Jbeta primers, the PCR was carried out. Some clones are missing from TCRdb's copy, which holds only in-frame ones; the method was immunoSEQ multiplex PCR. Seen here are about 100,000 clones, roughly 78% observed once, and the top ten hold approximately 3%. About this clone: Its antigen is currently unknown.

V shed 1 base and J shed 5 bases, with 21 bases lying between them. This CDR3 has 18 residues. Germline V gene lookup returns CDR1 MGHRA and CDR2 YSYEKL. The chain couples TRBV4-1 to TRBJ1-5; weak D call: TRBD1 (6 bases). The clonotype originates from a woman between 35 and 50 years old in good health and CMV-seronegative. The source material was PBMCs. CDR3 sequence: CASSQGVTGSRADQPQHF. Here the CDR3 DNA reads TGCGCCAGCAGCCAAGGCGTTACAGGGAGTCGAGCCGATCAGCCCCAGCATTTT.